The present T cell receptor beta chain was sequenced within a study of radiotherapy plus CTLA-4 blockade in lung cancer listed by TCRdb under 2018. In terms of the full investigation: Objective responses were observed in approximately 17% of enrolled patients, and disease control was achieved in 25% to 40%. Broader findings and caveats from the paper: Early dynamic changes in blood T cell clones, together with increased serum interferon-beta after radiation, were reported as the strongest predictors of response. After treatment with radiotherapy and ipilimumab, TCR clones that came from tumors expanded in the peripheral blood.

V is pared back by 0 bases and J by 7 bases, with 12 bases lying between the germline termini. The CDR3 starts with the cysteine, ends with the phenylalanine, and has 15 residues. The CDR3 DNA has 45 bases and is translated from base 1. The germline V gene supplies CDR1 MGHRA and CDR2 YSYEKL. The library was made by the immunoSEQ multiplex PCR assay. This immuneACCESS table, as held by TCRdb, lists in-frame sequences with V and J called but not all clones. Of the missing ones, under half trace to an unresolved V gene in checked studies; the others have no known cause. This sample comprises more than 90,000 clones, roughly 80% of them detected only once. 25% of the sample rests with the top ten. The study evaluated CTLA-4 blockade (ipilimumab) given together with focal radiation therapy in patients who had chemo-refractory metastatic non-small-cell lung cancer. Of note for this clone: No antigen is known for it. Within one base of it there is no much larger clone, and no base qualities were kept.

The chain employs TRBV4-1 and TRBJ2-2; the D gene is perhaps TRBD1, on 6 matching bases. The sequence was collected from a human donor with non-small cell lung cancer that progressed on radiotherapy plus ipilimumab. The sample was peripheral blood, taken from a patient treated with radiotherapy plus ipilimumab. The CDR3 loop reads CASSQDMQGHGELFF. The nucleotides are TGCGCCAGCAGCCAAGATATGCAGGGGCACGGGGAGCTGTTTTTT.